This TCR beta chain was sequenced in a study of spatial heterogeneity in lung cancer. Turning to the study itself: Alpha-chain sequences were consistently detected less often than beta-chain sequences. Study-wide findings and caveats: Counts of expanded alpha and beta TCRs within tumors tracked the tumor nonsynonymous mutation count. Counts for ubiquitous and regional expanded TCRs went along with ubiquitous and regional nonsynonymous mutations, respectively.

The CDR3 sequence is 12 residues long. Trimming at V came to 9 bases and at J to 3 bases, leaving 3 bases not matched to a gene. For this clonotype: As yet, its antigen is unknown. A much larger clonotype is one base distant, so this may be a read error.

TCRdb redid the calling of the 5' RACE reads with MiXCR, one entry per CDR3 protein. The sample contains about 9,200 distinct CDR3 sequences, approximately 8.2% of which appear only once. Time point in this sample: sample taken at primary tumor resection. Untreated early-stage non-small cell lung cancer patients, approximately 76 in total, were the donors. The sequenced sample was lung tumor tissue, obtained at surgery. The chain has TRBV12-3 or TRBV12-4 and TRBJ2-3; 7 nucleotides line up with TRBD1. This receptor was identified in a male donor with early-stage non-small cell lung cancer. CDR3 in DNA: TGTGCCAGTAAGGACAGGACAGATACGCAGTATTTT. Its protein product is CASKDRTDTQYF.